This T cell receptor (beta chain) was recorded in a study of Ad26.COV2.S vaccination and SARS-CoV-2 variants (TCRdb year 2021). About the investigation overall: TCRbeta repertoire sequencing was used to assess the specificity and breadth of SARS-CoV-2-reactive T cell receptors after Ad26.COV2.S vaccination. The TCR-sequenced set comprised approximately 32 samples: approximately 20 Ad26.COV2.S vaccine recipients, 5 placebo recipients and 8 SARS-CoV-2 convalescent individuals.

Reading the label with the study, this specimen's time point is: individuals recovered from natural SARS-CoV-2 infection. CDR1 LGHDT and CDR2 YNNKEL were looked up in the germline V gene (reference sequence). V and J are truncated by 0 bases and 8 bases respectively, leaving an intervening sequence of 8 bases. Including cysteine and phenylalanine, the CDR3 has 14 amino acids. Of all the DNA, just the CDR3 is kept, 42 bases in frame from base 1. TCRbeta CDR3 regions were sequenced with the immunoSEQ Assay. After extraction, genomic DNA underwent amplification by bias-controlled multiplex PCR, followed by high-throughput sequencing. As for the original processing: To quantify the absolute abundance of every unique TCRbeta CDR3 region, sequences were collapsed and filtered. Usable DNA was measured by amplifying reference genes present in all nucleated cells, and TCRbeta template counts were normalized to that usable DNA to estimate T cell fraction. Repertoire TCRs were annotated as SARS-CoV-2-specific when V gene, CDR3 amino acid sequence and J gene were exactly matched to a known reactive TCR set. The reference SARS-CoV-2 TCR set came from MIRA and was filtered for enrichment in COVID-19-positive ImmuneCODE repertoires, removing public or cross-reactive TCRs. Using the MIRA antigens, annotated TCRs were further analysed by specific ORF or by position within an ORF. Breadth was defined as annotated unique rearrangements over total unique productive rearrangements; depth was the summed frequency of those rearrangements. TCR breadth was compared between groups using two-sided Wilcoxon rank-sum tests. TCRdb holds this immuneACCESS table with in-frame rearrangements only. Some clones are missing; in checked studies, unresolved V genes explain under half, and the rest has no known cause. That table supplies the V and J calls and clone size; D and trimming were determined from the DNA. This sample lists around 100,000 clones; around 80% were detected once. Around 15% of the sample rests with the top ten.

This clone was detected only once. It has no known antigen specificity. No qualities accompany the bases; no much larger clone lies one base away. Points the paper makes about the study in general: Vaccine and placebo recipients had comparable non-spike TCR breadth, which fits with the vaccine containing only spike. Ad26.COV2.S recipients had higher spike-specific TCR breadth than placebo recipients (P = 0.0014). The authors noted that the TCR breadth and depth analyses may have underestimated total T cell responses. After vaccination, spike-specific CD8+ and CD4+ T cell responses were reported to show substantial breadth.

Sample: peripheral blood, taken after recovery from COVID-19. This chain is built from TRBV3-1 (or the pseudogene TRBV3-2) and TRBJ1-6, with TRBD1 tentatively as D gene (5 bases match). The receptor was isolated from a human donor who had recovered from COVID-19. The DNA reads TGTGCCAGCAGCCAAGAATTGGGGCATTCACCCCTCCACTTT. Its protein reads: CASSQELGHSPLHF.